The present T cell receptor beta chain was sequenced within a study of blood T cells in healthy people across ages. Study-wide points: Donor CMV infection status was unknown, possibly confounding age-related changes in expanded clonotypes. Naive T cell percentage showed a strong correlation with the diversity of TCR beta.

Using a J-beta primer mix together with a sample-barcoded 5' primer, a second PCR was run for about 7 to 12 cycles. TCRdb used MiXCR to reprocess the 5' RACE reads, holding one entry per CDR3 protein. Of roughly 800,000 distinct CDR3 sequences detected, roughly 64% appear once; the ten largest clones hold 22%. As to this clonotype: Its specificity is not known.

V dropped 0 bases and J dropped 2 bases, with 23 bases sitting between them. The length of the CDR3 is 20 residues. Germline V gene data show CDR1 as LGHNA and CDR2 as YSLEER. The genes are TRBV4-3 and TRBJ2-1; no definite D call. This receptor was identified in a man aged 30 to 45 in good health. The sequenced material came from blood. As DNA, the CDR3 is TGCGCCAGCAGCCAAGAAGGCACCCGAGGCAATTCTAACCCCTACAATGAGCAGTTCTTC. Translation gives CASSQEGTRGNSNPYNEQFF.